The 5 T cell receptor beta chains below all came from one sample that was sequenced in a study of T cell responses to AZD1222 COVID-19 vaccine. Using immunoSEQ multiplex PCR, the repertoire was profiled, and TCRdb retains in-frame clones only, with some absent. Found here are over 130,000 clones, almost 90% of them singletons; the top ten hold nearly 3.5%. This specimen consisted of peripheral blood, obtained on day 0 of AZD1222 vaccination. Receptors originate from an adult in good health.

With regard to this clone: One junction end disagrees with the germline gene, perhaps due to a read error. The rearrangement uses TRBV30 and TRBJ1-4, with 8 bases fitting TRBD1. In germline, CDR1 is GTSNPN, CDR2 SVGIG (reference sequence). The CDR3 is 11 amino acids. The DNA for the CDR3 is TGTGCCTGGAGTGTACGGGGGCAGGGGGCTTTT. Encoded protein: CAWSVRGQGAF.

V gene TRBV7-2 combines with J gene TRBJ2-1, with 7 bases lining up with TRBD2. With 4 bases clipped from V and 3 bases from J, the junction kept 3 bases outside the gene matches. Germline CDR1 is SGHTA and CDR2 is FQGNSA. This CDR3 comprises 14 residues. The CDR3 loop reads CASSSSGFYNEQFF. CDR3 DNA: TGTGCCAGCAGCTCTAGCGGTTTCTACAATGAGCAGTTCTTC.

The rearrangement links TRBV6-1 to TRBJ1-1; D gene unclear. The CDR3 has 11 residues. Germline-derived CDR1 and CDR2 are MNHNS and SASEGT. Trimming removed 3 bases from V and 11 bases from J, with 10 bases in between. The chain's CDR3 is CASSEGVAAFF. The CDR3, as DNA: TGTGCCAGCAGTGAGGGTGTCGCCGCTTTCTTT.

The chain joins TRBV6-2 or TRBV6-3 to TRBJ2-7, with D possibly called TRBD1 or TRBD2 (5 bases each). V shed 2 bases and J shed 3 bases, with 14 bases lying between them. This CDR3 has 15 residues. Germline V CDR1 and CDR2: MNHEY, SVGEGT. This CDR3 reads CASSYTGTNLYEQYF. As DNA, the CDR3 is TGTGCCAGCAGTTACACCGGGACGAATCTCTACGAGCAGTACTTC.

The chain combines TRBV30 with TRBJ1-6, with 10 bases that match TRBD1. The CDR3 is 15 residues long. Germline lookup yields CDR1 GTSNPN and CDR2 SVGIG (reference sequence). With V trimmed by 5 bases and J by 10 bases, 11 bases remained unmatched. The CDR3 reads CAWDRGRGQQSPLHF. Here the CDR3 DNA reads TGTGCCTGGGACAGGGGGCGCGGGCAGCAGTCACCCCTCCACTTT.